The T cell receptor (beta chain) described here comes from a study of CD8+ T cells in alopecia areata. Overall study findings and caveats: Scalp clonality, together with expanded CD8+ clones among the top 100, fell significantly with tofacitinib. Resident alphabeta T cells of normal skin are also sequenced in scalp samples.

The CDR3 is 16 amino acids. V shed 3 bases and J 2 bases; nucleotides not matched to a gene: 5. Germline CDR1 and CDR2: SGHRS and YFSETQ. Turning to this clone: The antigen is undetermined.

cDNA prepared by RNA extraction and subsequent reverse transcription served as the template for sequencing. The method was immunoSEQ multiplex PCR; TCRdb's version includes in-frame clones alone and lacks a portion of them. Here the sample spans over 200,000 clones, around three fifths being singletons. Sample treatment: oral pan-JAK inhibitor, 5-10 mg twice daily. The rearrangement joins TRBV5-1 to TRBJ1-2; 12 bases fit TRBD1. The sequencing used CD4+ T cells sorted from blood, collected at week 4, from a patient treated with tofacitinib. The sequence was collected from a human donor with alopecia areata. The CDR3 sequence is CASSSLGTGGNYGYTF. CDR3 sequence (DNA): TGCGCCAGCAGCTCCCTTGGGACAGGGGGCAACTATGGCTACACCTTC.